A single sample is the source of the 8 T cell receptor beta chains below, sequenced in a study of T cells after yellow fever vaccination. TCRdb redid the calling of the 5' RACE reads with MiXCR, one entry per CDR3 protein. The sample contains hundreds of thousands of distinct CDR3 sequences, about 15% of which appear only once. The sequencing used PBMCs, collected about 5 days after the first yellow fever vaccination. Receptors were obtained from a man younger than 35 who received the YFV17D yellow fever vaccine.

The chain joins TRBV20-1 to TRBJ2-7; no definite D call. The germline gives CDR1 DFQATT, CDR2 SNEGSKA (reference sequence). Trimming pared 4 bases from V and 4 bases from J, leaving 5 bases between. The CDR3 loop spans 10 amino acids. CDR3 in amino acids: CSATPYEQYV. CDR3 DNA sequence: TGCAGTGCTACACCTTACGAGCAGTACGTC.

In its sample, this clonotype was seen a few times. The chain combines TRBV30 with TRBJ2-5, with D possibly TRBD1 on 7 matching bases. The CDR3 loop spans 14 amino acids. Germline V gene sequence: CDR1 GTSNPN, CDR2 SVGIG (reference sequence). The V end lost 3 bases, the J end lost 5 bases, and 16 bases lay between the germline ends. DNA for the CDR3: TGTGCCTGGAGCGGTGGAGGGGGCGGGGAGACCCAGTACTTC. Its translation: CAWSGGGGGETQYF.

The chain joins TRBV30 to TRBJ2-3; possibly TRBD1 for D (6 bases). Germline V gives CDR1 GTSNPN, CDR2 SVGIG (reference sequence). The germline V and J ends were trimmed by 0 bases and 4 bases, with 8 bases remaining between them. The CDR3 has 13 residues. CDR3 nucleotide sequence: TGTGCCTGGAGTGTACCAGGGGCAGATACGCAGTATTTT. This translates into CAWSVPGADTQYF.

Here the CDR3 reads CAISGGQGKGLNTEAFF. In nucleotides, the CDR3 is TGTGCCATCAGTGGGGGACAGGGGAAGGGGCTGAACACTGAAGCTTTCTTT. The chain combines TRBV10-3 with TRBJ1-1, with 10 bases fitting TRBD1. The J segment lost 0 bases and the V segment lost 4 bases, leaving 8 bases of the junction unmatched. This CDR3 comprises 17 residues. The germline V gene has CDR1 ENHRY and CDR2 SYGVKD.

This chain joins TRBV9 and TRBJ2-5; D is perhaps TRBD2 (7 bases). CDR1 and CDR2 (germline): SGDLS, YYNGEE. This CDR3 is 15 amino acids long. V was trimmed by 4 bases and J by 2 bases, leaving 15 bases between them. The CDR3 DNA sequence: TGTGCCAGCAGCCCAGAGGGGGGGGGGCAAGAGACCCAGTACTTC. Translated, it gives CASSPEGGGQETQYF.

This clonotype was found a few times. The chain has TRBV6-1 and TRBJ1-2, with no clear D. The CDR3 extends over 13 amino acids. Trimming removed 6 bases at V and 5 bases at J, with 13 bases between. Germline V gives CDR1 MNHNS, CDR2 SASEGT. The DNA of the CDR3 is TGTGCCAGCAGCTCTGGACGGAGATATGGCTACACCTTC. Translating gives CASSSGRRYGYTF.

V and J are TRBV18 and TRBJ2-5; TRBD1 matches 7 bases. The CDR3 runs to 16 residues. V trimming: 3 bases; J trimming: 6 bases; junction bases outside the gene matches: 13. Germline CDR1 is KGHSH and CDR2 is LQKENI. The chain's CDR3 is CASSPQGRTGVKTQYF. The CDR3 DNA follows: TGTGCCAGCTCACCGCAGGGACGAACAGGGGTAAAGACCCAGTACTTC.

This clonotype was recorded a few times. The rearrangement joins TRBV7-9 to TRBJ2-3, with D perhaps matching TRBD1 or TRBD2 (5 bases each). V was clipped by 4 bases and J by 8 bases, with 25 bases between them. The germline gives CDR1 SEHNR, CDR2 FQNEAQ (reference sequence). This CDR3 has 17 residues. The CDR3 spells CASSSLVEGYYRGTQYF. The DNA for the CDR3 is TGTGCCAGCAGCTCTTTAGTCGAGGGGTACTACCGCGGTACGCAGTATTTT.